These 5 T cell receptor beta chains originate from one sample sequenced in a study of T cells in Graves' hyperthyroidism and ophthalmopathy. Amplified TCR beta CDR3 regions came from RNA transcripts. HTBI primers drove first-round RT-PCR of the TCR CDR3. TCRdb re-derived calls from the multiplex PCR reads in MiXCR, one entry per CDR3 protein. The table records almost 600,000 distinct CDR3 sequences, roughly 50% of them present only once. Sequencing was carried out using peripheral blood or thyroid tissue (not recorded which). Receptors were obtained from a woman between 18 and 29 years old with Graves' hyperthyroidism.

The rearrangement uses TRBV2 and TRBJ2-5; tentative D call: TRBD1 (6 bases). Looked up from germline, CDR1 is SNHLY and CDR2 is FYNNEI. The CDR3 runs to 15 residues. Trimming took 6 bases from V and 5 from J, leaving 19 bases between them. The CDR3 DNA reads TGTGCCAGCAGCCCAAAAATGGGGGCTGGGGAGACCCAGTACTTC. Protein sequence: CASSPKMGAGETQYF.

About this clonotype itself: This may arise from a read error, as a much more abundant clone is one base away. The chain employs TRBV12-3 or TRBV12-4 and TRBJ2-5; 8 bases fit TRBD2. This CDR3 comprises 13 residues. The CDR3 DNA reads TGTGCCAGCAGTGAACTAGCGGAAGAGACCCAGTGCTTC. Its translation: CASSELAEETQCF.

This clonotype has a count of ten or more. The chain links TRBV4-1 to TRBJ1-1; possibly TRBD1 for D (6 bases). The CDR3 sequence is 17 residues long. Germline CDR1 reads MGHRA; CDR2 reads YSYEKL. Trimming removed 5 bases from V and 0 bases from J, with 19 bases in between. CDR3 in amino acids: CASSMRGASNLNTEAFF. CDR3 nucleotide sequence: TGCGCCAGCAGCATGAGGGGGGCGAGCAACCTGAACACTGAAGCTTTCTTT.

The DNA of the CDR3 is TGCAGCGTTCGCGTAGACCAAGAGACCCAGTACTTC. Protein: CSVRVDQETQYF. V usage is TRBV29-1 and J usage is TRBJ2-5; D remains ambiguous. Trimming removed 5 bases from V and 0 bases from J, with 7 bases in between. This CDR3 is 12 amino acids long. Germline V CDR1 and CDR2: SQVTM, ANQGSEA.

This clonotype appeared a few times. This chain joins TRBV20-1 and TRBJ2-3; no definite D call. This CDR3 spans 13 amino acids. With 3 bases removed from V and 0 bases from J, the gap between germline ends came to 7 bases. Germline V gene lookup returns CDR1 DFQATT and CDR2 SNEGSKA (reference sequence). CDR3 loop: CSASKQSTDTQYF. The CDR3 nucleotides read TGCAGTGCTAGTAAACAGAGCACAGATACGCAGTATTTT.